A selection of T cell receptor beta chains follows, all from one sample in a study of blood T cell repertoires in COVID-19. The table came from immunoSEQ multiplex PCR; TCRdb's copy has only in-frame clones and leaves some out. This sample yields 200,000 to 250,000 clones, of which approximately 80% are seen a single time; roughly 3.5% belongs to the top ten. The specimen sequenced was PBMCs or T cells enriched from blood (not recorded which). These receptors originate from a woman aged 55-75 years who had recovered from COVID-19. Both conserved end residues are part of each CDR3. D genes are given only for firm matches. Where a row states a size, it is once, few, many or the class of an expanded clone; other rows omit it.

.	TRBV5-1	TRBJ2-3	.	TGCGCCAGCAGCTTGTCAGGGCCCACAGATACGCAGTATTTT	CASSLSGPTDTQYF
.	TRBV9	TRBJ1-1	TRBD1	TGTGCCAGCAGCCCCCGGTCGTGGGTACAGGGGGCGGGGAACACTGAAGCTTTCTTT	CASSPRSWVQGAGNTEAFF
few	TRBV28	TRBJ1-5	TRBD1	TGTGCCAGCAGTCATTGGACAGGCCCCCGGGGCAATCAGCCCCAGCATTTT	CASSHWTGPRGNQPQHF
.	TRBV7-3	TRBJ1-2	.	TGTGCCAGCAGCTTAGAGGCCAGTAACTATGGCTACACCTTC	CASSLEASNYGYTF
.	TRBV30	TRBJ1-1	.	TGTGCCTGGAGTAGAGGGATTGACACTGAAGCTTTCTTT	CAWSRGIDTEAFF
.	TRBV4-2	TRBJ2-2	TRBD2	TGTGCCAGCAGCCAAGACGGGACTAGCGGGAGGGCCCTCACCGGGGAGCTGTTTTTT	CASSQDGTSGRALTGELFF
once	TRBV10-3	TRBJ2-7	TRBD1	TGTGCCACCAGCCAACCGGGACAGGGGCCCTACGAGCAGTACTTC	CATSQPGQGPYEQYF
.	TRBV2	TRBJ2-7	TRBD2	TGTGCCAGCAGTGTCGAAACTAGCGGGGACGAGCAGTACTTC	CASSVETSGDEQYF
few	TRBV21-1	TRBJ1-5	.	TGTGCCAGCAGCAAATTAACAGGGGGCGCGAATATAACTCAGCCCCAGCATTTT	CASSKLTGGANITQPQHF
.	TRBV6-7	TRBJ2-1	TRBD2	TGTGCCAGCAGCCATGTGGGACTATACAATGAGCAGTTCTTC	CASSHVGLYNEQFF
few	TRBV19	TRBJ2-1	TRBD2	TGTGCCAGTACCCCGAGGACTAGCGGATACAATGAGCAGTTCTTC	CASTPRTSGYNEQFF
.	TRBV6-1	TRBJ1-6	.	TGTGCCAGCAGTGAAGCCCGTAATTCACCCCTCCACTTT	CASSEARNSPLHF
once	TRBV19	TRBJ1-5	.	TGTGCCAGTAGTGCCGAAACCCTAAATCAGCCCCAGCATTTT	CASSAETLNQPQHF
few	TRBV6-5	TRBJ2-7	TRBD1	TGTGCCAGCAGTTACGGACAGGGGACATCCTACGAGCAGTACTTC	CASSYGQGTSYEQYF
.	TRBV5-1	TRBJ1-1	TRBD1	TGCGCCAGCAGCACCCTTGGACAGGGCACTGAAGCTTTCTTT	CASSTLGQGTEAFF
.	TRBV4-3	TRBJ2-7	.	TGCGCCAGCAGCCAAGCAGGGGGGCTGGGATCCTACGAGCAGTACTTC	CASSQAGGLGSYEQYF
.	TRBV27	TRBJ1-1	.	TGTGCCAGCAGCTCCCAGTCCCGATACAGGGCATCGAACACTGAAGCTTTCTTT	CASSSQSRYRASNTEAFF
.	TRBV28	TRBJ2-3	.	TGTGCCAGCAGGGGGGGTTTTGCGGTAGATACGCAGTATTTT	CASRGGFAVDTQYF
.	TRBV18	TRBJ1-2	TRBD1	TGTGCCAGCTCACCAGGACAGGGTTTCCACACCTTC	CASSPGQGFHTF
.	TRBV7-9	TRBJ1-1	TRBD1	TGTGCCAGCAGCTTTGTCAGGGGGGTCGCTTTCTTT	CASSFVRGVAFF
.	TRBV7-8	TRBJ2-3	.	TGTGCCAGCAGCCCGATGGGGGTGGGGGGACGAGATACGCAGTATTTT	CASSPMGVGGRDTQYF
.	TRBV11-2	TRBJ2-1	.	TGTGCCAGCAGACACAGACAGGCTCTAGGTGAGCAGTTCTTC	CASRHRQALGEQFF
.	TRBV5-6	TRBJ1-1	TRBD1	TGTGCCAGCAGCCCCCTGACAGGGCAAAACACTGAAGCTTTCTTT	CASSPLTGQNTEAFF
.	TRBV5-1	TRBJ2-2	.	TGCGCCAGCAGCTTTGAGGTCATGAACACCGGGGAGCTGTTTTTT	CASSFEVMNTGELFF
few	TRBV6-2/TRBV6-3	TRBJ2-1	TRBD2	TGTGCCAGCAGTAGGACTAGCGGGAGCTCCTACAATGAGCAGTTCTTC	CASSRTSGSSYNEQFF
.	TRBV19	TRBJ2-5	.	TGTGCCAGTAGTATTGGTGGGCGGGGCCAAGAGACCCAGTACTTC	CASSIGGRGQETQYF
.	TRBV9	TRBJ2-2	.	TGTGCCAGCAGCGCTTTCAGGGACACCGGGGAGCTGTTTTTT	CASSAFRDTGELFF
once	TRBV18	TRBJ2-7	TRBD2	TGTGCCAGCTCACCACTAGCGGGAGGGTCCTTTTCCTACGAGCAGTACTTC	CASSPLAGGSFSYEQYF
.	TRBV5-6	TRBJ1-6	.	TGTGCCAGCAGCTTGGTTGGGGAGGCAAAGGATTCACCCCTCCACTTT	CASSLVGEAKDSPLHF
.	TRBV6-4	TRBJ1-2	TRBD1	TGTGCCAGCAGTGAGGACGGGACAGGGGGCCTTGGCTACACCTTC	CASSEDGTGGLGYTF
.	TRBV6-5	TRBJ1-4	.	TGTGCCAGCAGTCGGGACTGGGGAGAGAATGAAAAACTGTTTTTT	CASSRDWGENEKLFF
.	TRBV19	TRBJ1-5	TRBD1	TGTGCCAGTAGTATGGGGACAGGCCGCAATCAGCCCCAGCATTTT	CASSMGTGRNQPQHF
.	TRBV12-3/TRBV12-4	TRBJ2-1	.	TGTGCCAGCAGTTTCCAGGGGAATGAGCAGTTCTTC	CASSFQGNEQFF
.	TRBV7-6	TRBJ2-1	.	TGTGCCAGCAGCTTACCTGCGGGGGCCAGTGAGAATGAGCAGTTCTTC	CASSLPAGASENEQFF
.	TRBV5-4	TRBJ2-5	TRBD1	TGTGCCAGCAGCTTGAGACAGGGGAGGGAGACCCAGTACTTC	CASSLRQGRETQYF
.	TRBV19	TRBJ1-2	.	TGTGCCAGTAGTATCCTATCAGGGCTTGATGGCTACACCTTC	CASSILSGLDGYTF
.	TRBV7-3	TRBJ2-5	.	TGTGCCAGCAGCTCAGGGGTCAGGGAGACCCAGTACTTC	CASSSGVRETQYF
.	TRBV2	TRBJ2-7	TRBD1	TGTGCCAGCACCTCGGACAGGCGGGACGAGCAGTACTTC	CASTSDRRDEQYF
once	TRBV4-1	TRBJ2-3	TRBD2	TGCGCCAGCAGCCGAGGGGAGGGGTACTCAGATACGCAGTATTTT	CASSRGEGYSDTQYF
.	TRBV11-3	TRBJ2-1	TRBD1	TGTGCCAGCAGCTTAGATGGGACAGGTGGCGATGAGCAGTTCTTC	CASSLDGTGGDEQFF
once	TRBV29-1	TRBJ1-1	TRBD1	TGCAGCGCCGCGGGGACAGGGGGTACGAACACTGAAGCTTTCTTT	CSAAGTGGTNTEAFF
.	TRBV5-1	TRBJ1-1	TRBD1	TGCGCCAGCAGCTTGTACGACAGGGGAGGCAACACTGAAGCTTTCTTT	CASSLYDRGGNTEAFF
.	TRBV10-3	TRBJ1-2	TRBD1	TGTGCCATCAGTGAAGACAGGGAGTATGGCTACACCTTC	CAISEDREYGYTF
.	TRBV7-9	TRBJ1-2	TRBD1	TGTGCCAGCAGCTTAAGAGGAAATAGGCAGGGGGCCCATGGCTACACCTTC	CASSLRGNRQGAHGYTF
.	TRBV7-2	TRBJ1-1	.	TGTGCCAGCAGGTTCAGTGGAGTGAACACTGAAGCTTTCTTT	CASRFSGVNTEAFF
.	TRBV3-1/TRBV3-2	TRBJ2-7	TRBD2	TGTGCCAGCAGCCAAGACAAAAGGATTGGACTAGCGGGAGTCTACGAGCAGTACTTC	CASSQDKRIGLAGVYEQYF
.	TRBV3-1/TRBV3-2	TRBJ1-3	.	TGTGCCAGCAGCCAAGATGAGAGGGAAGGAAACACCATATATTTT	CASSQDEREGNTIYF
.	TRBV6-5	TRBJ1-2	.	TGTGCCAGCAGTTCCTCCGGGACATACTCTGGCTACACCTTC	CASSSSGTYSGYTF
.	TRBV5-5	TRBJ1-3	.	TGTGCCAGCAGCTTCGGGACTTCTGGAAACACCATATATTTT	CASSFGTSGNTIYF
.	TRBV9	TRBJ1-4	TRBD1	TGTGCCAGCAGCCCTCGGACAGGGGAAGAGGAAAAACTGTTTTTT	CASSPRTGEEEKLFF
.	TRBV10-3	TRBJ1-1	.	TGTGCCATCAGTGCGCAGGGGATGAACACTGAAGCTTTCTTT	CAISAQGMNTEAFF
few	TRBV11-2	TRBJ1-4	.	TGTGCCAGCAGCTCCGGGACACTTGAAAAACTGTTTTTT	CASSSGTLEKLFF
.	TRBV11-2	TRBJ1-2	.	TGTGCCAGCAGCTTAGATCTGGTGCAGAACTATGGCTACACCTTC	CASSLDLVQNYGYTF
once	TRBV18	TRBJ2-1	TRBD2	TGTGCCAGCTCGCCGGGACTAGCGGGAGTCAGGAAATCGGATGAGCAGTTCTTC	CASSPGLAGVRKSDEQFF
few	TRBV3-1/TRBV3-2	TRBJ1-2	.	TGTGCCAGCAGCCAAGATAAAGGGGCAGCCTATGGCTACACCTTC	CASSQDKGAAYGYTF
.	TRBV2	TRBJ1-1	.	TGTGCCAGCAGGACAGGTCTGAACACTGAAGCTTTCTTT	CASRTGLNTEAFF
.	TRBV7-9	TRBJ1-6	.	TGTGCCAGCAGCTATCAGGGTTTCTATAATTCACCCCTCCACTTT	CASSYQGFYNSPLHF
few	TRBV7-2	TRBJ2-2	.	TGTGCCAGCAGCTTCCTGACAAGCACCGGGGAGCTGTTTTTT	CASSFLTSTGELFF
.	TRBV5-1	TRBJ2-5	TRBD2	TGCGCCAGCAGCACTGAGACTAGCGGGGGGTGGGAGACCCAGTACTTC	CASSTETSGGWETQYF
once	TRBV9	TRBJ2-5	TRBD2	TGTGCCAGCAGCGTACGAGGTGGGAGGGGACAAGAGACCCAGTACTTC	CASSVRGGRGQETQYF